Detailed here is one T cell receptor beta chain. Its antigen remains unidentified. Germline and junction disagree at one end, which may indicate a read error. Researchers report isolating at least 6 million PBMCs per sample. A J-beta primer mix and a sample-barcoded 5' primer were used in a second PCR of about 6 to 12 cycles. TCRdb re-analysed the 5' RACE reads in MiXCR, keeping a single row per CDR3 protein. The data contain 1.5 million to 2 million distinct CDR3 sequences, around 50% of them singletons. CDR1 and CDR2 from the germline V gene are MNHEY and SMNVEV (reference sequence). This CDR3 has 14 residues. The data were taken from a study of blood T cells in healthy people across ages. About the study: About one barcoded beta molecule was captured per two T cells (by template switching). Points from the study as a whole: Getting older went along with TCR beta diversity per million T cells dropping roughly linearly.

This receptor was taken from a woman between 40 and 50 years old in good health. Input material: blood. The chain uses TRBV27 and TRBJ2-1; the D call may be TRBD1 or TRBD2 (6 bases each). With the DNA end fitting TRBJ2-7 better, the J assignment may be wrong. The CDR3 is CASSFLGGSCEQYF. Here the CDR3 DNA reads TGTGCCAGCAGTTTCCTGGGGGGCTCCTGCGAGCAGTACTTC.